This T cell receptor beta chain was recovered during a study of shared clonotypes between healthy human individuals. Germline V lookup: CDR1 MNHEY, CDR2 SVGAGI. The length of the CDR3 is 12 residues. After removal of 6 bases from V and 6 bases from J, the junction contained 5 bases not matched to a gene. Sequencing used immunoSEQ multiplex PCR; TCRdb keeps in-frame clones, though not all of them. Found here are a few million clones, more than 90% of them singletons; the top ten hold roughly 0.13%. The specimen was naive CD4+ T cells sorted from blood. As for subset: CD45RA+ positively selected. The V gene is TRBV6-5, the J gene TRBJ2-7; 7 bases line up with TRBD2. This receptor was obtained from a man aged 18 to 29 in good health. The DNA of the CDR3 is TGTGCCAGCAGGGACTCGGGGGGCGAGCAGTACTTC. Protein product: CASRDSGGEQYF.